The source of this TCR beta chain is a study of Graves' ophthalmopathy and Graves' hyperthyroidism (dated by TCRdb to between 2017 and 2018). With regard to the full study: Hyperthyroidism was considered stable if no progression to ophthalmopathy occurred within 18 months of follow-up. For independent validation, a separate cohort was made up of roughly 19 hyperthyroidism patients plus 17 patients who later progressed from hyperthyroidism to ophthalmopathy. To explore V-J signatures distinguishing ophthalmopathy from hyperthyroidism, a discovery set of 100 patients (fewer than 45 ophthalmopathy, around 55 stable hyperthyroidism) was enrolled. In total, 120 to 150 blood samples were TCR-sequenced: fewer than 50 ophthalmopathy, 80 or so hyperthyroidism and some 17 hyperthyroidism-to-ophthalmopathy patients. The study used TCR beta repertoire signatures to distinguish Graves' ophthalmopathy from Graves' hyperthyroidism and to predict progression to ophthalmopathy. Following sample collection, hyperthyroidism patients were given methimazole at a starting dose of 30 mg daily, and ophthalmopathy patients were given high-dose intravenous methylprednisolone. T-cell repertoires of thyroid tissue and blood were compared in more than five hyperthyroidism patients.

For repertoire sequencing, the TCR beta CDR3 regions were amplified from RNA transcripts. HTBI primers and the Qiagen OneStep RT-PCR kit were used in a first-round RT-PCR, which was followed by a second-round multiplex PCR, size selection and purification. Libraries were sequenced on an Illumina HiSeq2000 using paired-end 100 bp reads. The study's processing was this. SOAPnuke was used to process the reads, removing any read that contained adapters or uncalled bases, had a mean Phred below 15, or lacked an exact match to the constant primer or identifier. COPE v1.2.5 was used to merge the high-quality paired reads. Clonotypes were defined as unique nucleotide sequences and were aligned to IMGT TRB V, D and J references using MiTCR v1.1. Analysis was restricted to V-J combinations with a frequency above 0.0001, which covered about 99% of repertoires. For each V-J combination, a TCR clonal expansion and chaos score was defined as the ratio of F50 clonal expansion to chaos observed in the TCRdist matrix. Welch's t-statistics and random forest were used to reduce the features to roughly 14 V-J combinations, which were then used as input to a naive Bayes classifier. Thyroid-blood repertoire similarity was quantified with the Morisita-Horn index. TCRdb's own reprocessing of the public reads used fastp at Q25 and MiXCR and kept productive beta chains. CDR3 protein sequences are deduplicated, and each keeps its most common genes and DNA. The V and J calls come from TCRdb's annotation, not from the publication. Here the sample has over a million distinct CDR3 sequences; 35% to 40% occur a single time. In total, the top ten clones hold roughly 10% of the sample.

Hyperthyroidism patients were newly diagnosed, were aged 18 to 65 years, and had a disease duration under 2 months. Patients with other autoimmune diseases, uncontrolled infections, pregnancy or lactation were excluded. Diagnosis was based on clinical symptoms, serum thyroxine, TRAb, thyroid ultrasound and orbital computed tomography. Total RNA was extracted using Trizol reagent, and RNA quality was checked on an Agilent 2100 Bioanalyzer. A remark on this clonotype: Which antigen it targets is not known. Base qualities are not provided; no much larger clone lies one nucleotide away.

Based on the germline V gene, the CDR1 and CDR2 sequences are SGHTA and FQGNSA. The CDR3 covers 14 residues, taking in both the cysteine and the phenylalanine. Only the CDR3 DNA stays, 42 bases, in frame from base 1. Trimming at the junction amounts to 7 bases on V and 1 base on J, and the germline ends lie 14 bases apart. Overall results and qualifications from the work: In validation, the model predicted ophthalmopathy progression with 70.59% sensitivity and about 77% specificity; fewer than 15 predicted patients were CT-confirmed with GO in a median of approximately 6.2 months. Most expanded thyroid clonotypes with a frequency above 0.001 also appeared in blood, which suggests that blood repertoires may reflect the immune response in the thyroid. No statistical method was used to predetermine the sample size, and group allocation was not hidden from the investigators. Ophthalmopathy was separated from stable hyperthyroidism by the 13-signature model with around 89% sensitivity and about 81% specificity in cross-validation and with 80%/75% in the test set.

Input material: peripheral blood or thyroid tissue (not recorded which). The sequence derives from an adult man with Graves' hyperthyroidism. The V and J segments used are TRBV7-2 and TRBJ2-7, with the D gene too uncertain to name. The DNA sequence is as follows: TGTGCCAGCACCGCTAGTCTGGGGTCCTACGAGCAGTACTTC. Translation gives CASTASLGSYEQYF.